The 2 T cell receptor beta chains presented below share a single source sample, sequenced in a study of regulatory T cells in long-lasting Graves disease. Time point specified: newly diagnosed GD, antithyroid drugs for less than 3 months. Extracted PBMC RNA gave rise to the TCR library. Combining iRepertoire HTBI primers with Arm-PCR of CDR3 regions, the authors built TCR beta libraries. TCRdb called the multiplex PCR reads again in MiXCR, with one record for every CDR3 protein. Of 450,000 to 700,000 distinct CDR3 sequences detected, approximately 12% appear once; the ten largest clones hold roughly a tenth. This sample was also put to use in a study of T cells in Graves' hyperthyroidism and ophthalmopathy.

This material consisted of peripheral blood mononuclear cells (PBMCs), taken at new diagnosis, from a patient treated with antithyroid drugs. These receptors came from a man aged 25 to 40 with Graves disease.

This clonotype was seen repeatedly, ten times or more. The chain has TRBV19 and TRBJ1-5, with 9 bases fitting TRBD1. V lost 3 bases to trimming and J lost 7 bases; unmatched junction nucleotides: 4. The CDR3 has 14 amino acids. Germline lookup yields CDR1 LNHDA and CDR2 SQIVND (reference sequence). The CDR3 bases are TGTGCCAGTAGTATGGGGGACAGGGCGCAGCCCCAGCATTTT. This encodes CASSMGDRAQPQHF.

This clonotype was counted ten times or more. This chain connects TRBV20-1 to TRBJ2-3; 12 positions match TRBD2. Germline V gives CDR1 DFQATT, CDR2 SNEGSKA (reference sequence). CDR3 length: 16 residues. The junction had 8 bases not matched to a gene; V was cut back by 0 bases and J by 7 bases. The CDR3 is CSARDQTSGRPYTQYF. The CDR3 DNA reads as TGCAGTGCTAGAGATCAGACTAGCGGGAGACCATATACGCAGTATTTT.